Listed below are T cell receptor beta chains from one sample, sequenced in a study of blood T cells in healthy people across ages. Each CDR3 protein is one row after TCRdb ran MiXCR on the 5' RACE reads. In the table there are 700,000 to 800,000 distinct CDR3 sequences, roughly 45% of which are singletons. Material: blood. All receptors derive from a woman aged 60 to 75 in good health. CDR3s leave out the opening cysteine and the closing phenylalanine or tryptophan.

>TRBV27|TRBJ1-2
ASSSLRGDGYT
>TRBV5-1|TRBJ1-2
ASSLGVQSYGYT
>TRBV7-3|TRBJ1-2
ASSWTPGANYGYT
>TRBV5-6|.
ASSLGPRDEQY
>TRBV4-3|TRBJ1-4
ASSQEMVSRNEKLF
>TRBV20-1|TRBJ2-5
SARDPDRALLGEQY
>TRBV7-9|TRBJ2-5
ASSSQGGETRY
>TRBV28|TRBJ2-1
ASSLLGLAGSHHVGQF
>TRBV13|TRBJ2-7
ASSSPSTGFHEQY
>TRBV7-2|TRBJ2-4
ASSWEFKGAKNIQY
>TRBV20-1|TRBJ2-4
SARDPRWAERKNIQY
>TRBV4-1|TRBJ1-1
ASSQETGMNTEAF
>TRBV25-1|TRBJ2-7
ASSKVGRSAEQY
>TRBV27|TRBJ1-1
ASSSTLGQAEAF
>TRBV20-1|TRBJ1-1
SARVQDLNTEAF
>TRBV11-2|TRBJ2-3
ASSLILDTQY
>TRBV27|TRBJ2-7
ASHGQGSYEQY
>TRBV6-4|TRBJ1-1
ASSDWPDDTEAF
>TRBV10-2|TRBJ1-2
ASSGQAYGYT
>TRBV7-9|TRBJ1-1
ASSAIKGQGNTEAF
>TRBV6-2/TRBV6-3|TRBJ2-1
ASSYPSRGDNEQF
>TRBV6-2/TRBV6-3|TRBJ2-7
ASLGTGTSEQY
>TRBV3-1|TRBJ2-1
ASSNGASGYNEQF
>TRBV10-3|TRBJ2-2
ATGLAPTGELF
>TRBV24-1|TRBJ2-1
ATSATSGSSSCNEQF
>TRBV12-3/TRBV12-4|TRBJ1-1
ASSYDDSLFLRNTEAF
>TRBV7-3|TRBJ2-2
ASSKSGSRTGELF
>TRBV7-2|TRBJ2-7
ASSVRQTYEQY
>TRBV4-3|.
ASSQGQGEGNEQY
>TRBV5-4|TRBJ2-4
ASSGGGDKNIQY
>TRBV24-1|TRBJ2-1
ATSDFLTSGRRHNEQF
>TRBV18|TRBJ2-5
ASSADKKQY
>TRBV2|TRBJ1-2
ASSEGGYGYT